These 31 T cell receptor beta chains originate from one sample sequenced in a study of post-analysis software for immune sequencing data. Findings and limits, study-wide: The five TRBV segments detected at higher frequency in patients than in controls included TRBV5-6, TRBV5-1 and TRBV20-1.

No antigen is known for these receptors. Included in the TCR beta cDNA libraries were unique molecular identifiers. TCRdb reprocessed the PCR reads via MiXCR and lists one record per CDR3 protein. The data contain approximately 360,000 distinct CDR3 sequences, roughly 38% of them singletons. Material for sequencing was blood. The receptor source for this set is a girl aged 5 to 17 with multiple sclerosis.

The chain employs TRBV12-3 or TRBV12-4 and TRBJ1-2; D possibly corresponds to TRBD1 (6 bases). V dropped 7 bases and J dropped 8 bases, with 17 bases sitting between them. The CDR3 loop spans 13 amino acids. CDR3 in amino acids: CASTPRGNKGYTF. The DNA of the CDR3 is TGTGCCAGCACCCCGAGGGGGAATAAAGGCTACACCTTC.

The chain recombines TRBV20-1 with TRBJ2-7; 11 bases match TRBD2. The germline V gene encodes CDR1 DFQATT and CDR2 SNEGSKA (reference sequence). This CDR3 spans 12 amino acids. The CDR3 DNA is TGCAGCGGGACTAGCGGAACCTACGAGCAGTACTTC. Translated: CSGTSGTYEQYF.

The rearrangement uses TRBV24-1 and TRBJ2-5; possible D gene TRBD2, 5 bases. CDR3 length: 14 residues. Germline CDR1 KGHDR, CDR2 SFDVKD. V was clipped by 3 bases and J by 6 bases, with 13 bases between them. Here the CDR3 reads CATSDPGSGKTQYF. The CDR3 DNA is TGTGCCACCAGTGATCCGGGTTCGGGGAAGACCCAGTACTTC.

This clonotype was picked up a small number of times. The chain combines TRBV3-1 with TRBJ1-2; no firm D call. The CDR3 totals 14 residues. Germline V gene sequence: CDR1 LGHDT, CDR2 YNNKEL (reference sequence). V gave up 7 bases and J gave up 0 bases, with 12 bases separating them. CDR3 in amino acids: CASNPTGANYGYTF. The DNA of the CDR3 is TGTGCCAGCAATCCGACTGGAGCTAACTATGGCTACACCTTC. Complete variable domain (other parts from reference TRBV3-1 and TRBJ1-2): DTAVSQTPKYLVTQMGNDKSIKCEQNLGHDTMYWYKQDSKKFLKIMFSYNNKELIINETVPNRFSPKSPDKAHLNLHINSLELGDSAVYFCASNPTGANYGYTFGSGTRLTVV.

There are many counts of this clonotype. The chain uses TRBV20-1 and TRBJ2-7; TRBD1 matches 8 bases. Germline V gene sequence: CDR1 DFQATT, CDR2 SNEGSKA (reference sequence). The CDR3 runs to 14 residues. The V and J ends lost 5 bases and 0 bases, in that order; junction bases with no gene match: 6. The CDR3 DNA sequence: TGCAGTGCTCCGGGACAGGTTCCCTCCTACGAGCAGTACTTC. As protein: CSAPGQVPSYEQYF.

A few counts support this clonotype. This chain joins TRBV20-1 and TRBJ2-7, with 10 bases identical to TRBD2. V was clipped by 3 bases and J by 2 bases; unmatched bases: 10. This CDR3 has 16 residues. The germline V gene has CDR1 DFQATT and CDR2 SNEGSKA (reference sequence). The CDR3 DNA is TGCAGTGCTAGTCCTTTCAGCGGGGGGGCCACCTACGAGCAGTACTTC. It codes for CSASPFSGGATYEQYF.

The chain is built from TRBV7-2 and TRBJ2-7, with 8 bases identical to TRBD2. The CDR3 covers 15 residues. V dropped 1 base and J dropped 2; count of bases not matched to a gene: 4. Germline CDR1 and CDR2: SGHTA and FQGNSA. The CDR3 spells CASSLEGRGAYEQYF. CDR3 nucleotide sequence: TGTGCCAGCAGCTTAGAAGGGCGGGGGGCCTACGAGCAGTACTTC.

This chain connects TRBV28 to TRBJ2-2; 9 bases fit TRBD2. V trimming: 4 bases; J trimming: 3 bases; junction bases outside the gene matches: 15. This CDR3 is 19 amino acids long. The germline CDR1 and CDR2 sequences are MDHEN and SYDVKM. The CDR3 sequence is CASSSPWASGVKDTGELFF. The CDR3 DNA sequence: TGTGCCAGCAGTTCCCCGTGGGCTAGCGGGGTTAAGGACACCGGGGAGCTGTTTTTT.

V is TRBV5-1 and J is TRBJ1-4; 8 bases are a match to TRBD1. The CDR3 is 15 residues long. Germline V lookup: CDR1 SGHRS, CDR2 YFSETQ. Unmatched junction bases numbered 4, after V lost 0 bases and J lost 6 bases. Here the CDR3 DNA reads TGCGCCAGCAGCTTGGAGGACAGGGTGGATGAAAAACTGTTTTTT. Amino acids: CASSLEDRVDEKLFF.

The rearrangement joins TRBV28 to TRBJ2-5; possibly TRBD1 for D (6 bases). The CDR3 covers 14 residues. Germline loops: CDR1 MDHEN, CDR2 SYDVKM. Between the trimmed V and J ends, which lost 5 bases and 1 base, there was a span of 11 bases. In DNA form, the CDR3 reads TGTGCCAGCAGTGGGCGACAGGTCCAAGAGACCCAGTACTTC. Its translation: CASSGRQVQETQYF.

This clonotype was observed a few times. This chain connects TRBV4-1 to TRBJ2-7, with a possible D match to TRBD2 (6 bases). This CDR3 region has 15 residues. V lost 0 bases, J lost 2 bases, and 11 bases lay in between. Per germline, CDR1 MGHRA and CDR2 YSYEKL. This CDR3 reads CASSQEGGAAYEQYF. The CDR3 coding sequence is TGCGCCAGCAGCCAAGAAGGAGGGGCGGCCTACGAGCAGTACTTC.

The chain is built from TRBV6-6 and TRBJ2-7, with 7 nucleotides matching TRBD2. This CDR3 spans 17 amino acids. Germline values: CDR1 MNHNY, CDR2 SVGAGI (reference sequence). The trim removed 5 bases at V and 1 base at J, leaving 14 bases unmatched. For the CDR3, the DNA is TGTGCCAGCAGTAGTCCAACCGGGACTACGTTGTCCTACGAGCAGTACTTC. It codes for CASSSPTGTTLSYEQYF.

This rearrangement joins TRBV7-6 to TRBJ2-2, with 8 bases that match TRBD1. Germline V CDR1 and CDR2: SGHVS, FNYEAQ. This CDR3 spans 14 amino acids. The V gene end was trimmed by 5 bases and the J gene end by 5 bases; junction bases not matched to a gene: 4. The chain's CDR3 is CASSRGQGTGELFF. In DNA, the CDR3 is TGTGCCAGCAGCCGTGGACAGGGTACCGGGGAGCTGTTTTTT.

This clonotype was recorded a few times. The J gene is TRBJ2-1, the V gene TRBV4-2; tentatively, D is TRBD2 (6 bases). CDR3 size: 15 residues. Germline CDR1 LGHNA, CDR2 YNFKEQ. V lost 0 bases, J lost 8 bases, and 14 bases lay in between. The CDR3 DNA is TGTGCCAGCAGCCAAGATAATCAGGGACTCGATGAGCAGTTCTTC. Residues: CASSQDNQGLDEQFF.

V gene TRBV6-2 or TRBV6-3 combines with J gene TRBJ1-1; D gene uncertain. This CDR3 region has 15 residues. V shed 0 bases and J shed 0 bases, with 8 bases lying between them. Germline V gene lookup returns CDR1 MNHEY and CDR2 SVGEGT. This CDR3 reads CASSYSRLMNTEAFF. The CDR3 DNA follows: TGTGCCAGCAGTTACTCGCGGCTTATGAACACTGAAGCTTTCTTT.

This clonotype was observed a handful of times. Here the CDR3 reads CSARTSSDQPQHF. CDR3 DNA sequence: TGCAGTGCTAGAACTTCGTCCGATCAGCCCCAGCATTTT. The chain joins TRBV20-1 to TRBJ1-5; no clear D. The germline V gene encodes CDR1 DFQATT and CDR2 SNEGSKA (reference sequence). The CDR3 has 13 amino acids. Trimming cost V 2 bases and J 5 bases, with 10 bases left between them.

The chain links TRBV19 to TRBJ1-2; TRBD1 is a possible D gene (6 bases). This CDR3 contains 13 residues. Trimming removed 4 bases from V and 7 bases from J, with 13 bases in between. Germline V lookup: CDR1 LNHDA, CDR2 SQIVND (reference sequence). As DNA, the CDR3 is TGTGCCAGTAGTAAACAGGGTCTTATTGGCTACACCTTC. Encoded protein: CASSKQGLIGYTF.

This chain uses TRBV7-8 with TRBJ2-3, with a tentative D call TRBD1 (5 bases). Trimming removed 2 bases from V and 0 bases from J, with 12 bases in between. Germline assignment: CDR1 SGHVS and CDR2 FQNEAQ. This CDR3 contains 16 residues. The CDR3 reads CASSLSGQISTDTQYF. In nucleotides, the CDR3 is TGTGCCAGCAGCTTATCAGGGCAGATAAGCACAGATACGCAGTATTTT.

This clonotype has just a few counts. V usage is TRBV29-1 and J usage is TRBJ1-2, with no clear D. Germline V gene sequence: CDR1 SQVTM, CDR2 ANQGSEA. CDR3 length: 13 residues. V dropped 0 bases and J dropped 3 bases, with 8 bases sitting between them. CDR3 in amino acids: CSVEDRDHYGYTF. In DNA, the CDR3 is TGCAGCGTTGAAGATAGGGATCACTATGGCTACACCTTC.

J is TRBJ1-4 and V is TRBV7-9; unclear D gene. The germline gives CDR1 SEHNR, CDR2 FQNEAQ (reference sequence). The CDR3 runs to 15 residues. The V end lost 0 bases, the J end lost 5 bases, and 10 bases lay between the germline ends. This chain's CDR3 is CASSLATDGNEKLFF. CDR3 DNA sequence: TGTGCCAGCAGCTTAGCTACCGACGGGAATGAAAAACTGTTTTTT.

This chain joins TRBV7-3 and TRBJ2-2; TRBD2 aligns across 7 bases. Trimming took 1 base from V and 8 from J; bases not matched to a gene: 4. This CDR3 region has 14 residues. Per the germline V gene, CDR1 is SGHTA and CDR2 is FQGTGA. Here the CDR3 reads CASSLIGGSGELFF. Written as DNA, the CDR3 is TGTGCCAGCAGCTTAATCGGGGGGTCAGGGGAGCTGTTTTTT. The whole variable domain, remainder taken from reference TRBV7-3 and TRBJ2-2, is GAGVSQTPSNKVTEKGKYVELRCDPISGHTALYWYRQSLGQGPEFLIYFQGTGAADDSGLPNDRFFAVRPEGSVSTLKIQRTERGDSAVYLCASSLIGGSGELFFGEGSRLTVL.

The chain carries TRBV20-1 and TRBJ2-7, with 9 positions matching TRBD1. Germline CDR1 and CDR2: DFQATT and SNEGSKA (reference sequence). Trimming took 2 bases from V and 4 from J; bases not matched to a gene: 9. This CDR3 has 15 amino acids. The CDR3 loop is CSARSRDRDSYEQYF. In DNA form, the CDR3 reads TGCAGTGCTAGATCCCGGGACAGGGATTCTTACGAGCAGTACTTC.

V usage is TRBV7-3 and J usage is TRBJ1-6; D is perhaps TRBD1 (6 bases). Germline assignment: CDR1 SGHTA and CDR2 FQGTGA. The ends were cut back, 5 bases at V and 7 bases at J, with 15 bases in the middle. The CDR3 contains 15 residues. CDR3 bases: TGTGCCAGCAGCCCCGGGACAAGACTCAATTCACCCCTCCACTTT. Translating gives CASSPGTRLNSPLHF.

This rearrangement joins TRBV5-1 to TRBJ2-5; D gene uncertain. V dropped 5 bases and J dropped 1 base, with 12 bases sitting between them. The CDR3 consists of 14 residues. The V gene's germline CDR1 is SGHRS and CDR2 YFSETQ. The CDR3 reads CASSPKNGQETQYF. Here the CDR3 DNA reads TGCGCCAGCAGTCCGAAGAACGGCCAAGAGACCCAGTACTTC.

This clonotype was seen only a few times. The V call is TRBV4-2, the J call TRBJ1-2; D is ambiguous. With 1 base removed from V and 2 bases from J, the gap between germline ends came to 11 bases. The CDR3 has 15 amino acids. Germline-derived CDR1 and CDR2 are LGHNA and YNFKEQ. CDR3 DNA sequence: TGTGCCAGCAGCCAAGTATGGCAGGAGAACTATGGCTACACCTTC. Translated: CASSQVWQENYGYTF.

The chain recombines TRBV29-1 with TRBJ1-1; unclear D gene. The V end lost 4 bases, the J end lost 2 bases, and 14 bases lay between the germline ends. This CDR3 has 14 amino acids. Germline V gene sequence: CDR1 SQVTM, CDR2 ANQGSEA. The CDR3 nucleotides read TGCAGCGTTGGATGGACGGGGATAAACACTGAAGCTTTCTTT. Translated, it gives CSVGWTGINTEAFF.

In the case of this clonotype: One end of the junction fails to match germline, which may point to a read error. The chain links TRBV2 to TRBJ2-6, with a possible D match to TRBD2 (6 bases). This CDR3 spans 15 amino acids. CDR1 and CDR2 from the germline V gene are SNHLY and FYNNEI. CDR3 region: CVSSEGGVGANVLTF. The CDR3 nucleotides read TGTGTCAGCAGTGAAGGAGGGGTCGGGGCCAACGTCCTGACTTTC.

This clonotype has more than one count but fewer than ten. The V call is TRBV4-3, the J call TRBJ2-3; D possibly corresponds to TRBD1 (7 bases). The CDR3 sequence is 15 residues long. CDR1 is LGHNA and CDR2 is YSLEER in the germline V gene. Trimming cost V 6 bases and J 1 base, with 14 bases left between them. CDR3 loop: CASSYLRGGTDTQYF. DNA for the CDR3: TGCGCCAGCAGTTACCTCAGGGGGGGCACAGATACGCAGTATTTT.

The chain carries TRBV10-3 and TRBJ2-3, with D perhaps matching TRBD1 (6 bases). Germline CDR1 ENHRY, CDR2 SYGVKD. This CDR3 region has 14 residues. The ends were cut back, 6 bases at V and 1 base at J, with 11 bases in the middle. CDR3 DNA sequence: TGTGCCATCAGAAAGCAGGGGCGCACAGATACGCAGTATTTT. Protein: CAIRKQGRTDTQYF.

This clonotype showed up just a few times. The V call is TRBV2, the J call TRBJ1-4; D gene uncertain. CDR1 and CDR2 from the germline V gene are SNHLY and FYNNEI. The CDR3 spans 14 residues. V gave up 7 bases and J gave up 7 bases, with 16 bases separating them. CDR3: CASNYVVGGEKLFF. In nucleotides, the CDR3 is TGTGCCAGCAACTACGTGGTGGGAGGTGAAAAACTGTTTTTT.

The genes are TRBV18 and TRBJ1-3; TRBD1 is a possible D gene (6 bases). The germline V gene has CDR1 KGHSH and CDR2 LQKENI. CDR3 size: 16 residues. Trimming shortened V by 4 bases and J by 0 bases, and 13 bases separated the two germline ends. In nucleotides, the CDR3 is TGTGCCAGCTCACAACCGGGACAATACTCTGGAAACACCATATATTTT. Amino acid sequence: CASSQPGQYSGNTIYF.